The following is a T cell receptor beta chain sequence with its context. What it binds is not known. The sample's treatment: around 19 received Ad26.COV2.S at low or high dose, single or two shots; 5 received placebo; per-sample allocation not given. Sampling took place 63 days after the first vaccine or placebo injection. The data were taken from a study of Ad26.COV2.S vaccination and SARS-CoV-2 variants. Study background: Sample donor was a member of the COV1001 Ad26.COV2.S trial arm. Study-level points and caveats: Relative to placebo recipients, vaccine recipients exhibited elevated spike-specific TCR breadth.

The CDR3 extends over 13 amino acids. Germline-derived CDR1 and CDR2 are SGHRS and YFSETQ. The V and J ends lost 6 bases and 5 bases, in that order; junction bases with no gene match: 7. Generated by immunoSEQ multiplex PCR, the TCRdb table keeps only in-frame clones and is missing some. The profile shows about 680,000 clones, 89% of them singletons. V is TRBV5-1 and J is TRBJ1-1, with 7 bases matching TRBD1. This TCR came from a person between 18 and 59 years old who received the Ad26.COV2.S COVID-19 vaccine or a placebo. Specimen: peripheral blood, collected in a trial of Ad26.COV2.S vaccine versus placebo. In DNA, the CDR3 is TGCGCCAGCACCCGACAGGGAGGGACTGAAGCTTTCTTT. It is translated as CASTRQGGTEAFF.